The entry below describes one T cell receptor beta chain. Assay: immunoSEQ multiplex PCR; the TCRdb copy retains only in-frame clones and omits some. The sample has some 250,000 clones, approximately 86% seen once; the top ten hold 3%. The data are from a study of blood T cell repertoires in COVID-19. Study as a whole: There were acute and convalescent COVID-19 samples, and they came from the United States, Italy and Spain.

CDR1 and CDR2 from the germline V gene are LGHNA and YNFKEQ. Trimming cost V 1 base and J 3 bases; bases outside gene matches: 5. This CDR3 spans 17 amino acids. This TCR derives from a young woman who had recovered from COVID-19. Material for sequencing was peripheral blood. The V and J genes are TRBV4-2 and TRBJ2-7; 14 nucleotides match TRBD2. The CDR3 coding sequence is TGTGCCAGCAGCCAAGGGACTAGCGGGGGGAACAGCTACGAGCAGTACTTC. It is translated as CASSQGTSGGNSYEQYF.